This TCR beta chain emerged from a study of CD8 T cells in acute hepatitis C reinfection. The method was immunoSEQ multiplex PCR; TCRdb's version includes in-frame clones alone and lacks a portion of them. The sample lists around 3,900 clones; around 40% were seen once. The CDR3 sequence is 15 residues long. V shed 0 bases and J 6 bases; nucleotides not matched to a gene: 2. Germline CDR1 and CDR2: LGHNA and YNFKEQ. The time point was: acute HCV infection, within 168 days of estimated infection date. Hepatitis C virus-specific T cells were sequenced directly ex vivo without in vitro expansion. Montreal Hepatitis C Cohort donors who inject drugs were seen every 3 months. This clone counts as large. Other DNA sequences in this specimen translate into the identical CDR3. Study results and caveats: Bulk TCRbeta-only sequencing left public clonotype pairing undetermined. Differing sequencing approaches may have limited exact matches to other epitopes. Preferential TRBV04 and TRBV06 usage appeared in all groups and was not explained by the naive pool. NS3-1073 specific repertoires were highly diverse across all groups.

The sequence derives from a man aged 25-40 years with chronic hepatitis C. V gene TRBV4-2 combines with J gene TRBJ2-1, with 10 nucleotides matching TRBD2. The sample was HCV NS3-1073 tetramer-sorted CD8+ T cells from PBMCs, taken during acute infection. CDR3 protein: CASSQEIAGGNEQFF. CDR3 nucleotides: TGTGCCAGCAGCCAAGAGATAGCGGGGGGCAATGAGCAGTTCTTC.